The sequence of this T cell receptor beta chain was determined in a study of blood T cell repertoires in COVID-19. Some clones are missing from TCRdb's copy, which holds only in-frame ones; the method was immunoSEQ multiplex PCR. The sample carries 98,000 or so clones, 87% recorded once. Sequencing was done on a sample of peripheral blood. The TCR originated in a man aged 50 or older with acute or convalescent COVID-19.

The DNA for the CDR3 is TGTGCCAGCAGTGAATGGGGACAGGCGTTCGGCTACACCTTC. Translating gives CASSEWGQAFGYTF. The V call is TRBV25-1, the J call TRBJ1-2, with 8 bases that match TRBD1. The V segment lost 1 base and the J segment 8 bases; nucleotides outside the gene matches: 6. The CDR3 has 14 amino acids. Looked up from germline, CDR1 is MGHDK and CDR2 is SYGVNS.